This T cell receptor (beta chain) was retrieved from a study of T cell repertoires in cytomegalovirus infection. Turning to the study itself: CMV infection plus the matching HLA type was flagged by public TCR beta signatures.

Overall study findings and caveats: HLA-C-restricted CMV-specific TCR beta clonotypes were dominant in the ex vivo response.

This clonotype was seen only a few times. The target antigen is unknown. TCRdb re-derived calls from the reads in MiXCR, one entry per CDR3 protein. The table shows some 450,000 distinct CDR3 sequences, with approximately 30% occurring only once. This receptor was identified in a human donor in good health (CMV status not recorded). Some clones in this sample may be carry-over from other donors' samples. Material: PBMCs.

CDR3 bases: TGCAGTGCTAGACAAAGGCCGGGAGGCAATGAGCAGTTCTTC. Residues: CSARQRPGGNEQFF. The rearrangement links TRBV20-1 to TRBJ2-1; the match to TRBD2 covers 7 bases. The CDR3 runs 14 residues. Germline CDR1 DFQATT, CDR2 SNEGSKA (reference sequence). V shed 2 bases and J 6 bases; nucleotides not matched to a gene: 7.